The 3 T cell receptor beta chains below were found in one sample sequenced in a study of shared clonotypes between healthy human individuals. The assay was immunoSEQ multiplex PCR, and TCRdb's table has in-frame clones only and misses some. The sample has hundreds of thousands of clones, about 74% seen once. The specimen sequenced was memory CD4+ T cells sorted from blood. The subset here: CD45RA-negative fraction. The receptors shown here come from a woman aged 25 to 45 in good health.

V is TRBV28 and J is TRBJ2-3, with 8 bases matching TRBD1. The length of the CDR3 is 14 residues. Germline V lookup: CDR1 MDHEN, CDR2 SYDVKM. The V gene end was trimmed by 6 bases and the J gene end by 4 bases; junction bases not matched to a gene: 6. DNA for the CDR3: TGTGCCAGCAGCTTCAGGGGGCACGCAGATACGCAGTATTTT. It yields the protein CASSFRGHADTQYF.

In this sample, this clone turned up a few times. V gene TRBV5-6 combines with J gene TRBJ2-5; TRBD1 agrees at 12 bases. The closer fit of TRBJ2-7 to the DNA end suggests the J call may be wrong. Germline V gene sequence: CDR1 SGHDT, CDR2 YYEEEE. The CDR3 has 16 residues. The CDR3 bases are TGTGCCAGCAGCTTGGTTTTGGGACAGGGGGCTCACGAGCAGTACTTC. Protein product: CASSLVLGQGAHEQYF.

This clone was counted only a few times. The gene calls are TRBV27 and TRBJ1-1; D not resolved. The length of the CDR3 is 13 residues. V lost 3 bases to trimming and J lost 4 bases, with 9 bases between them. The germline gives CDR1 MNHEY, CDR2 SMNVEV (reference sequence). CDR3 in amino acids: CASSFNAVTEAFF. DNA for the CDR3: TGTGCCAGCAGTTTTAATGCGGTCACTGAAGCTTTCTTT.